This T cell receptor (beta chain) is drawn from a study of glioma-infiltrating T cells. Findings and caveats of the study: Above-expected tissue-blood divergence occurred in all gliomas, most in low-grade ones.

Regarding this clonotype: Antigen unknown.

The iRepertoire nested amplicon-rescue multiplex PCR amplified TCR alpha and beta CDR3s from RNA. Each CDR3 protein is one row after TCRdb ran MiXCR on the multiplex PCR reads. The data show about 89,000 distinct CDR3 sequences, about 25% seen once. After removal of 4 bases from V and 2 bases from J, the junction contained 4 bases not matched to a gene. The germline gives CDR1 LGHNA, CDR2 YNFKEQ. The CDR3 covers 15 residues. The source of this sequence is a human donor with low-grade glioma or glioblastoma, undergoing nonglioma brain surgery, or in good health (not recorded which). Sequences were obtained from glioma tissue, nonneoplastic brain tissue, or PBMCs (not recorded which). The rearrangement links TRBV4-2 to TRBJ2-5; 10 positions match TRBD2. CDR3 in amino acids: CASSPGLAAQETQYF. CDR3 coding DNA: TGTGCCAGCAGCCCAGGACTAGCGGCACAAGAGACCCAGTACTTC.